The 12 T cell receptor beta chains below all came from one sample that was sequenced in a study of somatic mutations in cytotoxic T cells in rheumatoid arthritis. TCRdb's table, derived via immunoSEQ multiplex PCR, lists solely in-frame clones and lacks some. The sample lists about 19,000 clones; 85% were seen once. The sample taken for sequencing was CD8+ T cells sorted from blood. Receptors were obtained from a woman in her forties with rheumatoid arthritis.

This chain joins TRBV10-3 and TRBJ2-7, with 8 bases fitting TRBD1. Germline V lookup: CDR1 ENHRY, CDR2 SYGVKD. The CDR3 runs 16 residues. V lost 2 bases and J lost 3; bases outside the gene matches: 9. DNA for the CDR3: TGTGCCATCAGTGAGACCGGACAGGGAAGTCTCTACGAGCAGTACTTC. As protein: CAISETGQGSLYEQYF.

The J gene is TRBJ2-3, the V gene TRBV19; 7 bases line up with TRBD1. Germline V gene sequence: CDR1 LNHDA, CDR2 SQIVND (reference sequence). With 4 bases clipped from V and 1 base from J, the junction kept 8 bases outside the gene matches. CDR3 length: 16 residues. The CDR3 nucleotides read TGTGCCAGTAGTACCCTAACAGGGGAAGGCACAGATACGCAGTATTTT. Residues: CASSTLTGEGTDTQYF.

The V call is TRBV13, the J call TRBJ2-1; the match to TRBD2 covers 10 bases. This CDR3 has 17 residues. The germline V gene has CDR1 PRHDT and CDR2 FYEKMQ (reference sequence). V was clipped by 0 bases and J by 7 bases; unmatched bases: 9. The CDR3 bases are TGTGCCAGCAGCTTAGGCCTCCTAGCGGGAGTGATGAATGAGCAGTTCTTC. This sequence encodes CASSLGLLAGVMNEQFF.

CDR3 nucleotides: TGCGCCAGCAGCACTGGACTAGACCCCTACGAGCAGTACTTC. Translation gives CASSTGLDPYEQYF. The chain links TRBV5-1 to TRBJ2-7; 7 bases fit TRBD2. The CDR3 contains 14 residues. Germline lookup yields CDR1 SGHRS and CDR2 YFSETQ. The trim removed 4 bases at V and 2 bases at J, leaving 6 bases unmatched.

The gene calls are TRBV2 and TRBJ1-2; no clear D gene. The CDR3 has 14 amino acids. Germline loops: CDR1 SNHLY, CDR2 FYNNEI. V lost 3 bases and J 4 bases, leaving 12 bases between the germline ends. The DNA of the CDR3 is TGTGCCAGCAGTGAGGGCAGAGTGATCTATGGCTACACCTTC. Protein sequence: CASSEGRVIYGYTF.

In nucleotides, the CDR3 is TGTGCCAGCAGTTCTACTAGGTCGGGCACAGATACGCAGTATTTT. This gives the protein CASSSTRSGTDTQYF. V is TRBV6-5 and J is TRBJ2-3; a weak D match, TRBD2 (5 bases). CDR1 MNHEY and CDR2 SVGAGI come from the germline V gene. The CDR3 runs 15 residues. V gave up 4 bases and J gave up 1 base, with 12 bases separating them.

This sequence joins TRBV10-1 and TRBJ2-1; TRBD1 agrees at 7 bases. In germline, CDR1 is WNHNN, CDR2 SYGVQD (reference sequence). J was trimmed by 5 bases and V by 2 bases; bases with no gene match: 9. There are 16 residues in the CDR3. The CDR3 sequence is CASSEEGARYHNEQFF. CDR3 nucleotides: TGCGCCAGCAGTGAGGAGGGGGCGCGGTACCACAATGAGCAGTTCTTC.

J is TRBJ2-2 and V is TRBV1; TRBD1, the table's D call, was not compared with the DNA. TRBV1 corresponds to a pseudogene. The CDR3 extends over 13 amino acids. The DNA for the CDR3 is TGCACCAGCAGCCTCTACAGGGACGGGGAGCTGTTTTTT. Translating gives CTSSLYRDGELFF.

Points on this clone: Given the absence of the conserved phenylalanine or tryptophan at the CDR3 end, a read error is likely. The limits of the CDR3 on the DNA are not certain, so only TCRdb's listed CDR3 is given. This chain uses TRBV30 with TRBJ1-2. Germline assignment: CDR1 GTSNPN and CDR2 SVGIG (reference sequence). The CDR3 numbers 12 amino acids, ends counted. This CDR3 reads CAWSVGGGQAYL.

This clone is a singleton in its sample. The chain uses TRBV28 and TRBJ2-1; a weak D match, TRBD1 (5 bases). V lost 6 bases and J lost 6, with 18 bases in between. The CDR3 spans 15 residues. CDR1 is MDHEN, CDR2 SYDVKM, per germline. The CDR3 region has the DNA TGTGCCAGCAGCACTGCTGGGGCCAAATTCAATGAGCAGTTCTTC. Translating it yields CASSTAGAKFNEQFF.

The V gene is TRBV9, the J gene TRBJ2-3; 7 nucleotides align to TRBD2. The junction had 3 bases not matched to a gene; V was cut back by 3 bases and J by 2 bases. CDR1 and CDR2 from the germline V gene are SGDLS and YYNGEE. This CDR3 is built from 14 residues. CDR3: CASSGGLSTDTQYF. The CDR3 region has the DNA TGTGCCAGCAGCGGGGGACTATCCACAGATACGCAGTATTTT.

This clone was observed a few times. The J gene is TRBJ1-1, the V gene TRBV6-4; D unresolved. Germline CDR1 reads MRHNA; CDR2 reads SNTAGT. This CDR3 is 16 amino acids long. V was shortened by 2 bases and J by 3 bases, with 16 bases between the two germline ends. This chain's CDR3 is CASSDTERNRYTEAFF. The CDR3 DNA reads as TGTGCCAGCAGTGACACGGAGCGGAACCGATACACTGAAGCTTTCTTT.